This record concerns one T cell receptor (beta chain) sequence. Its antigen remains unknown. The repertoire was sequenced with immunoSEQ multiplex PCR; TCRdb's copy has only in-frame clones and lacks some. The sample includes 30,000 to 35,000 clones, 93% of them seen just once. Germline V lookup: CDR1 SGHTA, CDR2 FQGNSA. This CDR3 is 15 amino acids long. J gave up 1 base and V 5 bases, and 3 bases lay outside the gene matches. This entry is derived from a study of T cells in localized non-small cell lung cancer. General study findings and limits: Sequencing involved a lone tumor region, leaving heterogeneity possible.

The sequence derives from a female donor of 60 years or more with stage I lung adenocarcinoma. The chain couples TRBV7-2 to TRBJ2-3, with 10 bases matching TRBD2. The sample in question was peripheral blood, obtained before any cancer treatment. In DNA, the CDR3 is TGTGCCAGCAGCCCTCTAGCGGGGGGCACAGATACGCAGTATTTT. This sequence encodes CASSPLAGGTDTQYF.